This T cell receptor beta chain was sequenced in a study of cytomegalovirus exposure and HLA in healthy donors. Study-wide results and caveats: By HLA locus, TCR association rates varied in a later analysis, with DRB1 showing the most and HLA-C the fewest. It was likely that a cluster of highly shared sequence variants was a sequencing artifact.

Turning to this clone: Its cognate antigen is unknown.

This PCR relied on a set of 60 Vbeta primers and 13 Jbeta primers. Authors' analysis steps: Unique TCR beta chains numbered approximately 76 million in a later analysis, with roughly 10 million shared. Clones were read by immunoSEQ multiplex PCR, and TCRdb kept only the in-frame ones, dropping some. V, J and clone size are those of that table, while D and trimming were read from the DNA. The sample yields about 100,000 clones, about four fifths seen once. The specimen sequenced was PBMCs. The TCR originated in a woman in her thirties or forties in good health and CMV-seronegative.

DNA for the CDR3: TGTGCCTGGAGTGTAGTGGACAGGGGCACTGAAGCTTTCTTT. Translating it yields CAWSVVDRGTEAFF. The V call is TRBV30, the J call TRBJ1-1, with 9 bases matching TRBD1. Germline V gene data show CDR1 as GTSNPN and CDR2 as SVGIG (reference sequence). The CDR3 extends over 14 amino acids. V was clipped by 0 bases and J by 4 bases; unmatched bases: 3.